This T cell receptor (beta chain) was captured in a study of technical replicates of blood from a few donors. Germline V gives CDR1 SGHNT, CDR2 YYREEE (reference sequence). The CDR3 spans 13 residues. V was pared by 0 bases and J by 4 bases, with 7 bases between. The repertoire was sequenced with immunoSEQ multiplex PCR; TCRdb's copy has only in-frame clones and lacks some. The sample holds 75,000 to 100,000 clones, about 94% seen once. Sequencing used T cells isolated from PBMCs. This receptor was taken from a human donor in good health. This chain joins TRBV5-4 and TRBJ1-2; D is ambiguous. The CDR3 DNA reads as TGTGCCAGCAGCTTGGCACAGCTCTATGGCTACACCTTC. This gives the protein CASSLAQLYGYTF. Filled out from reference TRBV5-4 and TRBJ1-2, the complete variable domain reads ETGVTQSPTHLIKTRGQQVTLRCSSQSGHNTVSWYQQALGQGPQFIFQYYREEENGRGNFPPRFSGLQFPNYSSELNVNALELDDSALYLCASSLAQLYGYTFGSGTRLTVV.